This T cell receptor beta chain was retrieved from a study of patients and donors after allogeneic stem cell transplantation. In its sample, this clonotype was seen many times. One entry per CDR3 protein results from TCRdb running MiXCR on the RT-PCR reads. The data show under 200,000 distinct CDR3 sequences, approximately 28% seen once. CDR1 and CDR2 from the germline V gene are SGHDT and YYEEEE. The CDR3 has 16 residues. The V gene lost 0 bases and the J gene lost 3 bases, with 15 bases spanning the gap. Sequenced sample: blood, either unsorted or a sorted T cell fraction (not recorded which). This TCR came from a human donor who was either an allogeneic HSCT recipient or a stem cell or donor lymphocyte infusion donor (not recorded which). It is not recorded whose cells these are; they may come from a transplant donor. The rearrangement links TRBV5-6 to TRBJ1-1; maybe TRBD1 (6 bases). In DNA form, the CDR3 reads TGTGCCAGCAGCTTGGTCTGGACAGCAAAATACACTGAAGCTTTCTTT. Protein: CASSLVWTAKYTEAFF.